This T cell receptor beta chain was recorded in a study of identical twins. A few counts support this clonotype. TCRdb itself ran the 5' RACE reads through MiXCR, one entry per CDR3 protein. The sample includes 250,000 or so distinct CDR3 sequences, roughly 8% of them seen just once. Germline CDR1 reads GTSNPN; CDR2 reads SVGIG (reference sequence). With 0 bases removed from V and 0 bases from J, the gap between germline ends came to 10 bases. CDR3 length: 15 residues. These same records also appear under a second study, on yellow fever vaccine responses in identical twins.

The sequence was collected from a woman aged 18 to 35 in good health. The sample comprised CD8+ T cells sorted from blood. The chain is built from TRBV30 and TRBJ2-3; D gene ambiguous. The CDR3 here is CAWSVGTTSTDTQYF. The CDR3 DNA reads as TGTGCCTGGAGTGTGGGAACAACTAGCACAGATACGCAGTATTTT.